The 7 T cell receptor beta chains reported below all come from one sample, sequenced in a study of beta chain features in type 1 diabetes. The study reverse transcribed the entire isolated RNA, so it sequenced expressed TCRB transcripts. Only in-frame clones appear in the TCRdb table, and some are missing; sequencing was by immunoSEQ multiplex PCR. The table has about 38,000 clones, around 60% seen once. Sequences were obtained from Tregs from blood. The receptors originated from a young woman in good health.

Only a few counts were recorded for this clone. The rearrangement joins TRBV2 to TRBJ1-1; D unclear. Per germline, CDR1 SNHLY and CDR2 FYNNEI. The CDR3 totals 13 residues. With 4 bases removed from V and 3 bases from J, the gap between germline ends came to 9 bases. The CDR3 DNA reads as TGTGCCAGCAGTGTGGTGCAGGACACTGAAGCTTTCTTT. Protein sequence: CASSVVQDTEAFF.

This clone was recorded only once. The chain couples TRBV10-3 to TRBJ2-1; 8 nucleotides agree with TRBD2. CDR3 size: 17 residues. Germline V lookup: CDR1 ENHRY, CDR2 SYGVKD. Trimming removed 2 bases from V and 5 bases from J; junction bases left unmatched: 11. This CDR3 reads CAISEEATPGGDNEQFF. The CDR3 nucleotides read TGTGCCATCAGTGAGGAGGCCACCCCCGGGGGGGACAATGAGCAGTTCTTC.

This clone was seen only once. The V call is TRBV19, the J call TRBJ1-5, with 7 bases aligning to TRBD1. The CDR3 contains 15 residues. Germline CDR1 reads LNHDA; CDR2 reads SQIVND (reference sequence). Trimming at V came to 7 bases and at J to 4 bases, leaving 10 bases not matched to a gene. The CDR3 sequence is CASIERQGVNQPQHF. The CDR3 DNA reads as TGTGCCAGTATTGAGAGACAGGGTGTGAATCAGCCCCAGCATTTT.

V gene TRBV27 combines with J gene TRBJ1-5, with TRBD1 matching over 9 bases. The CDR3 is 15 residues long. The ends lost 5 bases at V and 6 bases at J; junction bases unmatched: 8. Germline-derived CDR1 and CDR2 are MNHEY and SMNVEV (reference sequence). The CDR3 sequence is CASSLRTGGGQPQHF. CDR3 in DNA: TGTGCCAGCAGTCTCCGAACAGGGGGCGGTCAGCCCCAGCATTTT.

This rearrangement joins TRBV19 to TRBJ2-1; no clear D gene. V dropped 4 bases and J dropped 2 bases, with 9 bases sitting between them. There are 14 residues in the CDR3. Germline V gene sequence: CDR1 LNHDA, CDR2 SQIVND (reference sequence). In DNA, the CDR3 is TGTGCCAGTAGTACTACCTCCACCTACAATGAGCAGTTCTTC. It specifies CASSTTSTYNEQFF.

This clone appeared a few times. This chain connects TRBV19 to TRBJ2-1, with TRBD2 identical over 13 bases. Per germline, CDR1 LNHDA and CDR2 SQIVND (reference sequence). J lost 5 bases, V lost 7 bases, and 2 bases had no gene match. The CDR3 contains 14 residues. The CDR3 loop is CASMGTSGDNEQFF. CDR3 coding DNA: TGTGCCAGTATGGGGACTAGCGGGGACAATGAGCAGTTCTTC. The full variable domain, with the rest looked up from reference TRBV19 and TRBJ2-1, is DGGITQSPKYLFRKEGQNVTLSCEQNLNHDAMYWYRQDPGQGLRLIYYSQIVNDFQKGDIAEGYSVSREKKESFPLTVTSAQKNPTAFYLCASMGTSGDNEQFFGPGTRLTVL.

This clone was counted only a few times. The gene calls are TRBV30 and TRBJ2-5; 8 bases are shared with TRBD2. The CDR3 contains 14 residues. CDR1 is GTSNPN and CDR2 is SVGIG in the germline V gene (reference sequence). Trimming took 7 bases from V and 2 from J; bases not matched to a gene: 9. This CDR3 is CAFSVAGTQETQYF. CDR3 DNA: TGTGCCTTTAGCGTAGCGGGAACACAAGAGACCCAGTACTTC.